This T cell receptor beta chain was documented in a study of technical replicates of blood from a few donors (dated by TCRdb to 2016 to 2017). Library preparation employed the immunoSEQ multiplex PCR assay. In TCRdb, the immuneACCESS table is reduced to in-frame sequences with V and J assigned. These tables do not hold every clone; where another copy was compared, an unresolved V gene accounts for under half, and the others remain unexplained. Present in this sample are roughly 80,000 clones, 89% of which were seen just once. Approximately 0.41% of the sample is held by the ten biggest clonotypes. Comment on this clone: Its antigen remains unidentified. No base quality information exists; no much larger clone differs at one position.

CDR1 and CDR2, looked up from the germline V gene, are SGHTA and FQGTGA. V is reduced by 2 bases and J by 2 bases, leaving a spacing of 12 bases between them. The CDR3, from cysteine to phenylalanine, totals 15 residues. Only CDR3 DNA is held: 45 bases, read in frame from base 1. The V gene is TRBV7-3 and the J gene is TRBJ2-5, with no reliable assignment of the D segment. Source material: T cells isolated from PBMCs. The clonotype comes from a human donor in good health. The DNA sequence is given as TGTGCCAGCAGCTTAGGAGCCCGCTTACAAGAGACCCAGTACTTC. Its product reads: CASSLGARLQETQYF.